These 14 T cell receptor beta chains came from one sample sequenced in a study of blood T cell repertoires in COVID-19. Repertoires were generated with immunoSEQ multiplex PCR, while TCRdb's copy carries only in-frame clones and drops some. The table has approximately 160,000 clones, approximately 79% seen once. Sequencing was performed on peripheral blood. All receptors derive from a woman of 80 years or more with acute or convalescent COVID-19.

This chain connects TRBV10-2 to TRBJ1-6, with TRBD1 as a possible D gene (5 bases). Between the trimmed V and J ends, which lost 7 bases and 10 bases, there was a span of 14 bases. From germline, CDR1 is WSHSY and CDR2 SAAADI. This CDR3 is 13 amino acids long. For the CDR3, the DNA is TGCGCCAGCACCGGACGGACAAGGTCACCCCTCCACTTT. Its translation: CASTGRTRSPLHF.

The CDR3 DNA sequence: TGTGCCAGCAGCGGGGGACTAGCGGGAGTAGTGAATGAGCAGTTCTTC. This translates into CASSGGLAGVVNEQFF. This chain links TRBV9 with TRBJ2-1, with 14 positions matching TRBD2. The germline CDR1 and CDR2 sequences are SGDLS and YYNGEE. V lost 3 bases to trimming and J lost 7 bases; unmatched junction nucleotides: 6. The CDR3 sequence is 16 residues long. Full variable domain (missing parts from reference TRBV9 and TRBJ2-1): DSGVTQTPKHLITATGQRVTLRCSPRSGDLSVYWYQQSLDQGLQFLIQYYNGEERAKGNILERFSAQQFPDLHSELNLSSLELGDSALYFCASSGGLAGVVNEQFFGPGTRLTVL.

V gene TRBV4-1 combines with J gene TRBJ2-7; the match to TRBD2 covers 7 bases. The V gene's germline CDR1 is MGHRA and CDR2 YSYEKL. With 3 bases clipped from V and 1 base from J, the junction kept 12 bases outside the gene matches. The CDR3 consists of 17 residues. CDR3 region: CASSQISLGLESYEQYF. The CDR3, as DNA: TGCGCCAGCAGCCAGATTAGCTTAGGACTAGAGTCCTACGAGCAGTACTTC.

This clone was observed a single time. The chain couples TRBV4-1 to TRBJ2-1, with a weak D call TRBD2 (5 bases). Germline-derived CDR1 and CDR2 are MGHRA and YSYEKL. The CDR3 has 14 amino acids. The germline V and J ends were trimmed by 0 bases and 8 bases, with 11 bases remaining between them. CDR3 amino acids: CASSQDRPGDEQFF. The CDR3 DNA is TGCGCCAGCAGCCAAGATAGGCCCGGGGATGAGCAGTTCTTC.

This chain joins TRBV18 and TRBJ1-2; D gene uncertain. V was pared by 0 bases and J by 7 bases, with 9 bases between. The CDR3 covers 13 residues. Germline V lookup: CDR1 KGHSH, CDR2 LQKENI. CDR3: CASSPPGGVGYTF. The CDR3 DNA reads as TGTGCCAGCTCACCACCGGGAGGTGTTGGCTACACCTTC.

This rearrangement joins TRBV2 to TRBJ1-5, with D perhaps matching TRBD1 (5 bases). This CDR3 is 17 amino acids long. Trimming removed 2 bases from V and 1 base from J, with 15 bases in between. CDR1 and CDR2 from the germline V gene are SNHLY and FYNNEI. The CDR3 sequence: CASSERLGRASNQPQHF. CDR3 coding DNA: TGTGCCAGCAGTGAAAGGTTAGGCAGGGCGAGCAATCAGCCCCAGCATTTT.

This clone was detected once. V gene TRBV30 combines with J gene TRBJ2-3; D call uncertain. The CDR3 is 12 residues long. CDR1 and CDR2 from the germline V gene are GTSNPN and SVGIG (reference sequence). Trimming removed 3 bases at V and 6 bases at J, with 10 bases between. CDR3 DNA sequence: TGTGCCTGGAGCGACTTCATGGATACGCAGTATTTT. Translating gives CAWSDFMDTQYF.

This clone was counted once. The chain recombines TRBV7-9 with TRBJ2-1, with 14 bases lining up with TRBD2. From germline, CDR1 is SEHNR and CDR2 FQNEAQ (reference sequence). This CDR3 has 14 residues. V lost 4 bases to trimming and J lost 15 bases; unmatched junction nucleotides: 8. The CDR3 region is CASSSGTSGSSWFF. The CDR3 DNA reads as TGTGCCAGCAGCTCGGGGACTAGCGGGAGCAGTTGGTTCTTC.

The chain links TRBV19 to TRBJ2-7; no clear D gene. The V end lost 1 base, the J end lost 3 bases, and 7 bases lay between the germline ends. Germline V gene data show CDR1 as LNHDA and CDR2 as SQIVND (reference sequence). The length of the CDR3 is 13 residues. DNA of the CDR3: TGTGCCAGTAGTATAGTCTTTAACTACGAGCAGTACTTC. The encoded protein is CASSIVFNYEQYF.

This chain uses TRBV12-5 with TRBJ2-2; 7 bases line up with TRBD1. Trimming cost V 2 bases and J 5 bases; bases outside gene matches: 17. Per germline, CDR1 LGHNT and CDR2 FRNRAP. There are 19 residues in the CDR3. The CDR3, as DNA: TGTGCTAGTGGTTTGAGGAAAGGACAGGTTGAACGCCAGACCGGGGAGCTGTTTTTT. Residues: CASGLRKGQVERQTGELFF.

The chain joins TRBV5-1 to TRBJ2-2; D not resolved. Trimming pared 2 bases from V and 3 bases from J, leaving 5 bases between. CDR3 length: 13 amino acids. Germline V CDR1 and CDR2: SGHRS, YFSETQ. CDR3 protein: CASSLRDTGELFF. CDR3 DNA: TGCGCCAGCAGCTTACGGGACACCGGGGAGCTGTTTTTT.

The chain has TRBV7-9 and TRBJ1-1; no clear D gene. CDR3 size: 13 residues. CDR1 and CDR2 from the germline V gene are SEHNR and FQNEAQ (reference sequence). Trimming took 5 bases from V and 7 from J, leaving 14 bases between them. CDR3 nucleotide sequence: TGTGCCAGCAGCCCCACACAGACATTTGAAGCTTTCTTT. It codes for CASSPTQTFEAFF.

This clone has only one observation. V and J are TRBV3-1 (or the pseudogene TRBV3-2) and TRBJ2-1; D possibly corresponds to TRBD1 (6 bases). Germline V gives CDR1 LGHDT, CDR2 YNNKEL (reference sequence). The V end was cut by 3 bases, the J end by 4 bases, with 16 bases between. This CDR3 spans 16 amino acids. As DNA, the CDR3 is TGTGCCAGCAGCCACGGACAGCCGAAAGGTTACAATGAGCAGTTCTTC. Amino acids: CASSHGQPKGYNEQFF.

This sequence joins TRBV6-5 and TRBJ1-1, with D unresolved. This CDR3 has 14 residues. V dropped 9 bases and J dropped 1 base, with 15 bases sitting between them. The germline CDR1 and CDR2 sequences are MNHEY and SVGAGI. CDR3 sequence: CASKKTEENTEAFF. In DNA, the CDR3 is TGTGCCAGTAAGAAGACGGAGGAGAACACTGAAGCTTTCTTT.